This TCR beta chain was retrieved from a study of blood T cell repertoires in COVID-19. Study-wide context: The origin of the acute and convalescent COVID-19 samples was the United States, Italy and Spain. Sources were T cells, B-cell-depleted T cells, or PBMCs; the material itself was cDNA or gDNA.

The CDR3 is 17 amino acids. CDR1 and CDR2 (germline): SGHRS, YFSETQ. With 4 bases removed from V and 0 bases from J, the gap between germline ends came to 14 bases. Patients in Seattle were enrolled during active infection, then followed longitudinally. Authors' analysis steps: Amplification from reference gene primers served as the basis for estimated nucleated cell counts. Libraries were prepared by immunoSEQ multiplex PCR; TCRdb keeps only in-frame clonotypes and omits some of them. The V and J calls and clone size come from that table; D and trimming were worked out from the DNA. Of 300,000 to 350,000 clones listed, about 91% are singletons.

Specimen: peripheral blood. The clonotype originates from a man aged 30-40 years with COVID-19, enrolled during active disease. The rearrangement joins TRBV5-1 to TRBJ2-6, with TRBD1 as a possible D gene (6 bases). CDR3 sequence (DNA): TGCGCCAGCAGCGGGGGCCCCACCGACTCTGGGGCCAACGTCCTGACTTTC. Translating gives CASSGGPTDSGANVLTF.